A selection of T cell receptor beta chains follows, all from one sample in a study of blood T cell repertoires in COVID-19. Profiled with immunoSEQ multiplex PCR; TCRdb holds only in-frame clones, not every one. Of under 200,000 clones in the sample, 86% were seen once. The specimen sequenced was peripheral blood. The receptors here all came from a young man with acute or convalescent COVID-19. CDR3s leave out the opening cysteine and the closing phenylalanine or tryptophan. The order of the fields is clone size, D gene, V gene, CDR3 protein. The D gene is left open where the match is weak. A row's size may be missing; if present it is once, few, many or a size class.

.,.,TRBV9,ASSRRTDYSPLH
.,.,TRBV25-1,ASSRKEISATYEQY
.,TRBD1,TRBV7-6,ASSLRGPTGELF
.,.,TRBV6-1,ASSDRENTEAF
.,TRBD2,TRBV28,ASSLKLAGANYNEQF
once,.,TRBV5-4,ASSTSQGIDEQF
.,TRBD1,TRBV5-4,ASSSGTGRTGELF
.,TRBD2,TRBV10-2,ASKRGGSQETQY
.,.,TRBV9,ASSSEGGELTGELF
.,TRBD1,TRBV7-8,ASSLVSGQYAYEQY
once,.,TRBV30,AWSVTGSEAF
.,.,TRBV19,ASSKWTQIQDSNQPQH
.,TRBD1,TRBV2,ASRKQGLNQPQH
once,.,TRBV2,ASSESGLRQETQY
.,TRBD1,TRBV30,AWMARDRGLYEQF
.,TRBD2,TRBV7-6,ASSLRSSGGQTQY
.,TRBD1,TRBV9,ASSASDRGRTEAF
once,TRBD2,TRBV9,ASSVTPTGTSYNEQF
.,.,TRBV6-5,ATRGDYYGYT
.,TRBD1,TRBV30,AWSGSGTGNYGYT
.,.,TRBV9,ASSVAGGYGYT
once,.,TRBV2,ASSEVGGKETQY
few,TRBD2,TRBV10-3,AISEPGRDTGELF
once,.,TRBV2,ASRPGRGNTEAF
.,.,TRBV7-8,ASSSQGNTIY
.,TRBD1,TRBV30,AWSLFSFGTGMDRGNQPQH
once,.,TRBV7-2,ASSLRGSSGANVLT
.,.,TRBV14,ASSQVTTTPEAF
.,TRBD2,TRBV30,AWSVSSGGAKGTQY
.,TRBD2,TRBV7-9,ASSLERLAGGLYNEQF
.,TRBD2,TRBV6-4,ASSDGGGSTDTQY
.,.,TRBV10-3,AISESASLGYT
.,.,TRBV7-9,ASSQKGNEQF
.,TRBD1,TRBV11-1,ASSTWDSGNTEAF
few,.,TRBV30,AWSVGGHWQPQH